This T cell receptor beta chain was sequenced in a study of shared clonotypes between healthy human individuals. Whole-study results and caveats: A handful of donors showed sharing of approximately 5% of naive CD4 clonotypes. How much donors shared clonotypes was expected to be affected by sequencing depth. In contrast to clonotypes shared by all four donors, non-shared clonotypes had lower generation probabilities.

Using immunoSEQ multiplex PCR, the repertoire was profiled, and TCRdb retains in-frame clones only, with some absent. The sample contains roughly 1,100,000 clones, roughly 75% of which appear only once. This clone was seen a few times. Its antigen remains unidentified. Germline values: CDR1 MDHEN, CDR2 SYDVKM. The V and J ends lost 5 bases and 0 bases respectively, with 7 bases between them. CDR3 length: 13 residues. The chain is built from TRBV28 and TRBJ1-1; D remains ambiguous. Material: memory CD4+ T cells sorted from blood. Stated subset: CD45RA-negative fraction. This clonotype was sampled from a man between 18 and 29 years old in good health. The CDR3 sequence is CASSGGMNTEAFF. The CDR3 coding sequence is TGTGCCAGCAGTGGCGGGATGAACACTGAAGCTTTCTTT.